Reported below is one TCR beta chain. The antigen is undetermined. The CDR3 runs 15 residues. V lost 0 bases and J lost 2, with 10 bases in between. Germline values: CDR1 MNHEY, CDR2 SVGAGI. The data were taken from a study of T cells after yellow fever vaccination. Looking at the study overall: Preparation used SMART-Seq v4 Ultra Low Input for the low-cell-number fractions. Study results and limitations: Post-booster repertoires contained most primary-vaccination clones again (about 95% CD4, over 70% CD8).

Each CDR3 protein is one row after TCRdb ran MiXCR on the 5' RACE reads. The sample carries hundreds of thousands of distinct CDR3 sequences, more than 5.5% recorded once. The source was PBMCs, collected 5 days after the yellow fever booster vaccination. This receptor was identified in a man aged 25 to 40 who received the YFV17D yellow fever vaccine. The V call is TRBV6-5, the J call TRBJ2-5, with D tentatively TRBD1 (5 bases). The CDR3 DNA follows: TGTGCCAGCAGTTACTCGGGCAGGGAACAAGAGACCCAGTACTTC. The encoded protein is CASSYSGREQETQYF.